This TCR beta chain comes out of a study of blood T cells in healthy people across ages. General study findings and limits: The fall in TCR beta diversity per million T cells was roughly linear with age. Versus aged donors, long-lived donors had higher diversity and more naive CD4+ cells.

Extracted total RNA amounted to at least 5.5 micrograms for each sample. Alongside a J-beta primer mix, a sample-barcoded 5' primer served in a second PCR lasting 7 to 11 cycles. Each CDR3 protein gets one entry after TCRdb re-called the 5' RACE reads with MiXCR. The sample consists of about 780,000 distinct CDR3 sequences, around half of them appearing once. In this sample, this clonotype turned up many times. The antigen is not known. Per germline, CDR1 LGHNA and CDR2 YSLEER. This CDR3 has 15 residues. V lost 1 base, J lost 4 bases, and 11 bases lay in between. The rearrangement uses TRBV4-3 and TRBJ2-1; no clear D. Specimen: blood. The TCR originated in a man at least 80 years old in good health. CDR3 residues: CASSQAAQEYNEQFF. The CDR3 region has the DNA TGCGCCAGCAGCCAAGCGGCCCAGGAGTACAATGAGCAGTTCTTC.